The following is a TCR beta chain sequence with its context. The clone's antigen remains unknown. Per-base qualities were not stored, and no clone one base away is much larger. The entry originates in a study of human T cells and chemical hapten exposure (dated by TCRdb to the early 2020s). Some background on the complete study: For sensitization, 2% DPC in acetone was applied to a 2 cm by 2 cm area of upper inner arm skin. Throughout the roughly 25-week study period, patients were also given weekly therapeutic DPC doses on the scalp. Patch tests used Finn chambers with 0.01% DPC on the upper back, scored after 6 days by International Contact Dermatitis Research Group standards. The mostly female patient cohort included alopecia areata with under or over 50% scalp involvement, alopecia totalis and alopecia universalis. Libraries were pooled for sequencing, and variation in per-sample TCR yields was attributed mainly to small differences in library volumes within the pool. In alopecia patients, the study followed how the peripheral blood TCR repertoire changed in vivo over primary and secondary sensitization to diphenylcyclopropenone (DPC), a hapten. Patient blood was sampled pre-sensitization (week 0) and at 2, 6 and about 24 weeks after DPC sensitization. About 28 alopecia patients gave blood for TCR sequencing at one to four time points (pre-sensitization, 2, 6 and 24 weeks).

The investigation overall reported the following: Repeated subsampling changed both the strength of the expansion versus patch-test correlation and the threshold at which that correlation became significant. Alopecia, a presumed autoimmune disease, was present in all patients, so the immune response of the patients might differ from that of healthy individuals. Patch test score was positively correlated with the number of PT1 expanded TCRs, with significance at thresholds 8, 16 and 32 but not at 4. Expanded TCRs formed significantly more large CDR3 similarity clusters than pre-sensitization or healthy control sets, consistent with antigen-driven responses. The number of TCRs above 1 in 1000 frequency did not change with DPC sensitization; there was no evidence of global repertoire structure alterations.

From the cysteine through the phenylalanine, the CDR3 covers 14 amino acids. Left in the record is the CDR3 DNA by itself, 42 bases read in frame from the first base. CDR1 and CDR2, looked up from the germline V gene, are KGHDR and SFDVKD. V lost 6 bases and J lost 6 bases, and the count of bases not matched to a germline gene is 8. Library preparation was by RACE. Sequencing instrument: NextSeq 500. Library preparation attached unique molecular identifiers to individual cDNA molecules for quantitative, reproducible TCR counting. From each blood RNA sample, both TCR alpha and TCR beta chains were sequenced. The study's processing was this. Samples had a median of roughly 100,000 TCRs, with a range from roughly 20,000 to 690,600. The Decombinator software suite was used to annotate the V, J and CDR3 of the TCR reads. For the PS versus PT1 abundance plots, all samples were subsampled to the same number of TCRs (28,000). Expanded TCRs were defined as absent before sensitization and observed at least eight times at the 2-week time point. Using fastp at Q25 and MiXCR, TCRdb reprocessed the public reads and kept productive beta chains. A single entry per CDR3 protein holds the most common genes and DNA from its merged rows. TCRdb, not the original authors, processed these V and J calls. The sample table holds 190,000 or so distinct CDR3 sequences, of which 24% were seen once. The ten largest clones represent over 2% of the sample.

Explained via the paper, the time point label denotes: patch test 3, about 24 weeks after DPC sensitization. The treatment or condition label on this specimen signifies: therapeutic diphenylcyclopropenone sensitization with weekly scalp DPC. At each patch-test visit, blood was drawn before the patch test was applied. Patients were eligible if aged 18 to 70, diagnosed with alopecia and judged suitable for DPC therapy, and pregnant patients were excluded. Total RNA was extracted from unfractionated whole blood collected in Tempus Blood RNA tubes. Sequenced here: whole blood, sampled in connection with sensitization to the hapten diphenylcyclopropenone (DPC). The sequence links TRBV24-1 to TRBJ2-3; a stretch of 7 junction bases matches TRBD1. The TCR comes from a woman in her thirties or forties with alopecia areata. Some clones in this sample may be carry-over from other donors' samples. The CDR3 reads as follows: CATSRTGGADTQYF. The nucleotide sequence is given as TGTGCCACCAGTAGGACAGGAGGAGCCGATACGCAGTATTTT.